The T cell receptor beta chain under discussion was sequenced for a study of STAT5B mutations in CD4+ large granular lymphocyte leukemia. Study-wide findings and caveats: Patient CD4-sorted repertoires looked more clonal than healthy CD4+ repertoires, even without putative leukemic clones. No patients shared main leukemic clonotypes, though less than 30% appeared at low frequency elsewhere.

Regarding this clone: Its antigen is undetermined.

This CDR3 has 15 amino acids. CDR1 MNHNS and CDR2 SASEGT come from the germline V gene. J was trimmed by 4 bases and V by 8 bases; bases with no gene match: 9. This was a survey-level run. Original handling: A productive frequency of 2.59 x 10-5 was the lowest detectable. Measured with immunoSEQ multiplex PCR; TCRdb has only the in-frame clones, and not every one. That table furnishes V, J and clone size, whereas the DNA furnished D and trimming. The table lists about 31,000 clones, 74% of them singletons, with about 1% in the top ten. The TCR sequence derives from a human donor in good health. Specimen: CD4+ T cells from blood buffy coats. This rearrangement joins TRBV6-1 to TRBJ1-2, with 11 bases lining up with TRBD1. CDR3 protein: CASFPGQGAIYGYTF. Written as DNA, the CDR3 is TGTGCCAGCTTCCCAGGACAGGGGGCCATCTATGGCTACACCTTC.